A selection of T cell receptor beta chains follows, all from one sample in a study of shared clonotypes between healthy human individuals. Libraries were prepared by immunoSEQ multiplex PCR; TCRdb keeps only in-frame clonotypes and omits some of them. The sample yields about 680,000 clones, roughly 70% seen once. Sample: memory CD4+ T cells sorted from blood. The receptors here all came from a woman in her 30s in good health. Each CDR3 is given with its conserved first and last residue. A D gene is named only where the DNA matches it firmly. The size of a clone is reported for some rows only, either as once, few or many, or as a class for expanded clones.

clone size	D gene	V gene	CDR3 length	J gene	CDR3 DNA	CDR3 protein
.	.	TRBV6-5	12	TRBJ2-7	TGTGCCAGCAGAATGGACAGCTACGAGCAGTACTTC	CASRMDSYEQYF
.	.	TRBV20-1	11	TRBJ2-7	TGCAGTGCTAGAGTTTCCCACGAGCAGTACTTC	CSARVSHEQYF
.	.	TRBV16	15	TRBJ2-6	TGTGCCAGCAGCCAAGACAGTGGGGGGGCCAACGTCCTGACTTTC	CASSQDSGGANVLTF
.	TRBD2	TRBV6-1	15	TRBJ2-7	TGTGCCAGCAGAAAGACTAGCGGGGGGACCTACGAGCAGTACTTC	CASRKTSGGTYEQYF
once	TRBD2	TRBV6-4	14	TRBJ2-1	TGTGCCATCGCGGGCGGGAGATTCGTCAATGAGCAGTTCTTC	CAIAGGRFVNEQFF
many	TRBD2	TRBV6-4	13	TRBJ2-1	TGTGCCAGCAGTGAGCTGACTAGCGGGCAGCAGTTCTTC	CASSELTSGQQFF
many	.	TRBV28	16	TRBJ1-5	TGTGCCAGCAGTAGGAGACGGCAGTCTAGCAATCAGCCCCAGCATTTT	CASSRRRQSSNQPQHF
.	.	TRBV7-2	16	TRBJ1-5	TGTGCCAGCAGCTCTCCGGGGGCGGGTGGCAATCAGCCCCAGCATTTT	CASSSPGAGGNQPQHF
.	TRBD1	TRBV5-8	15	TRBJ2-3	TGTGCCAGCAGCTTGGAAGGACAGGGGTCAGATACGCAGTATTTT	CASSLEGQGSDTQYF
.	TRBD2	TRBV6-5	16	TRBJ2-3	TGTGCCAGCAGTTACGGGACTAGCGTCGGCACAGATACGCAGTATTTT	CASSYGTSVGTDTQYF
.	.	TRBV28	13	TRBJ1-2	TGTGCCAGCAGATTAAGCCAAGGGAATGGCTACACCTTC	CASRLSQGNGYTF
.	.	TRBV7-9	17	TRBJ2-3	TGTGCCAGCAGCTTAGCTGTGGCTAGCCCGAGTTCTAGTACGCAGTATTTT	CASSLAVASPSSSTQYF
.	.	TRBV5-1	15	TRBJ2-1	TGCGCCAGCAGCCTGGACGTCCCCTCCTACAATGAGCAGTTCTTC	CASSLDVPSYNEQFF
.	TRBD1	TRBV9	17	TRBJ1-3	TGTGCCAGCAGCGACGGGACAGGGGTAGTTACTGGAAACACCATATATTTT	CASSDGTGVVTGNTIYF
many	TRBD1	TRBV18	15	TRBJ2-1	TGTGCCAGCTACACACCGGGACAGGGGTACAATGAGCAGTTCTTC	CASYTPGQGYNEQFF
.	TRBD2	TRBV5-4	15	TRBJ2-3	TGTGCCAGCAGCATCCCGGGACGCGGGGGAGATACGCAGTATTTT	CASSIPGRGGDTQYF
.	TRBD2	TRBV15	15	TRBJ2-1	TGTGCCACCACCAAGGGACTAGCGGGTTACAATGAGCAGTTCTTC	CATTKGLAGYNEQFF